This entry features one TCR beta chain sequence. The same CDR3 also results from other DNA sequences found in this sample. This sample stems from a study of blood T cell repertoires in COVID-19. Across the whole study: COVID-19 samples, acute and convalescent, were from the United States, Italy and Spain. Sample material is recorded as cDNA or gDNA derived from T cells, B-cell-depleted T cells, or PBMCs.

In the authors' methods: Reference gene primer amplification gave estimated nucleated cell counts. The data were produced by immunoSEQ multiplex PCR, yet TCRdb's version contains in-frame clones alone and is incomplete. That table supplies the V and J calls and clone size; D and trimming were determined from the DNA. The sample holds 200,000 or so clones; around 85% are singletons and the top ten take 2.2%. The specimen was peripheral blood. The TCR sequence derives from a woman between 45 and 60 years old with acute or convalescent COVID-19.

This CDR3 is CSVTVATNEKLFF. The CDR3 DNA is TGCAGCGTGACAGTTGCAACTAATGAAAAACTGTTTTTT. V is TRBV29-1 and J is TRBJ1-4; perhaps TRBD1 as D (5 bases). This CDR3 is 13 amino acids long. Trimming left V 6 bases short and J 0 bases short, with 8 bases between. Germline V gene sequence: CDR1 SQVTM, CDR2 ANQGSEA.